A selection of T cell receptor beta chains follows, all from one sample in a study of CD8 T cells in ankylosing spondylitis. One entry per CDR3 protein results from TCRdb running MiXCR on the 5' RACE reads. The data show tens of thousands of distinct CDR3 sequences, with around 16% seen just once and 28% held by the top ten. The sample was blood. The receptors stem from a male donor with ankylosing spondylitis or in good health (not recorded which). Each CDR3 is given with its conserved first and last residue. The order of the fields is V gene, clone size, D gene, J gene, CDR3 protein, CDR3 DNA. D genes are given only for firm matches. Some rows mark clone size as missing; the rest say once, few, many or name a class of expanded clone.

V gene: TRBV20-1; clone size: few; D gene: TRBD1; J gene: TRBJ2-7; CDR3 protein: CSVRTGGYEQYF; CDR3 DNA: TGCAGTGTAAGGACAGGGGGTTACGAGCAGTACTTC
V gene: TRBV7-9; clone size: many; D gene: -; J gene: TRBJ1-4; CDR3 protein: CASSPGRATEKLFF; CDR3 DNA: TGTGCCAGCAGCCCGGGGAGGGCCACAGAAAAACTGTTTTTT
V gene: TRBV5-3; clone size: few; D gene: -; J gene: TRBJ2-1; CDR3 protein: CARSLVEGGVDNEQFF; CDR3 DNA: TGTGCCAGAAGCTTGGTTGAGGGGGGTGTGGACAATGAGCAGTTCTTC
V gene: TRBV15; clone size: few; D gene: -; J gene: TRBJ2-7; CDR3 protein: CATSRPGTVASSYEQYF; CDR3 DNA: TGTGCCACCAGCAGACCCGGGACTGTGGCCAGCTCCTACGAGCAGTACTTC
V gene: TRBV7-2; clone size: many; D gene: TRBD2; J gene: TRBJ2-1; CDR3 protein: CASSPLAGRGEQFF; CDR3 DNA: TGTGCCAGCAGCCCACTAGCGGGAAGGGGTGAGCAGTTCTTC
V gene: TRBV3-1; clone size: -; D gene: TRBD1; J gene: TRBJ1-1; CDR3 protein: CASSQDGQGWNTEAFF; CDR3 DNA: TGTGCCAGCAGCCAAGATGGACAGGGCTGGAACACTGAAGCTTTCTTT
V gene: TRBV7-9; clone size: -; D gene: TRBD2; J gene: TRBJ2-2; CDR3 protein: CASSTSLAGANTGELFF; CDR3 DNA: TGTGCCAGCAGCACTAGTCTAGCGGGGGCCAACACCGGGGAGCTGTTTTTT
V gene: TRBV5-8; clone size: many; D gene: -; J gene: TRBJ1-1; CDR3 protein: CASSLGGDAEAFF; CDR3 DNA: TGTGCCAGCAGCTTGGGGGGGGACGCTGAAGCTTTCTTT
V gene: TRBV29-1; clone size: -; D gene: -; J gene: TRBJ2-3; CDR3 protein: CSVGRGQDTQYF; CDR3 DNA: TGCAGCGTAGGGCGGGGGCAAGATACGCAGTATTTT
V gene: TRBV29-1; clone size: medium-sized; D gene: TRBD2; J gene: TRBJ2-7; CDR3 protein: CSVCPSGSYEQYF; CDR3 DNA: TGCAGCGTTTGCCCTAGCGGATCCTACGAGCAGTACTTC
V gene: TRBV30; clone size: -; D gene: -; J gene: TRBJ1-4; CDR3 protein: CAWSVQEKLFF; CDR3 DNA: TGTGCCTGGAGTGTACAGGAGAAACTGTTTTTT
V gene: TRBV20-1; clone size: -; D gene: -; J gene: TRBJ2-6; CDR3 protein: CSARDGEGAGANVLTF; CDR3 DNA: TGCAGTGCTAGAGATGGCGAGGGAGCTGGGGCCAACGTCCTGACTTTC
V gene: TRBV5-1; clone size: many; D gene: -; J gene: TRBJ2-2; CDR3 protein: CASSLRQNTGELFF; CDR3 DNA: TGCGCCAGCAGCTTGAGACAGAACACCGGGGAGCTGTTTTTT
V gene: TRBV7-2; clone size: many; D gene: -; J gene: TRBJ2-7; CDR3 protein: CASRPEGGLYEQYF; CDR3 DNA: TGTGCCAGCAGGCCTGAGGGAGGACTCTACGAGCAGTACTTC
V gene: TRBV12-3/TRBV12-4; clone size: many; D gene: -; J gene: TRBJ2-5; CDR3 protein: CASSFLGAETQYF; CDR3 DNA: TGTGCCAGCAGTTTTCTGGGGGCAGAGACCCAGTACTTC
V gene: TRBV2; clone size: few; D gene: -; J gene: TRBJ2-2; CDR3 protein: CASSETGLGTGELFF; CDR3 DNA: TGTGCCAGCAGTGAAACAGGTTTGGGCACCGGGGAGCTGTTTTTT
V gene: TRBV5-1; clone size: -; D gene: TRBD1; J gene: TRBJ1-4; CDR3 protein: CASSIQGATNEKLFF; CDR3 DNA: TGCGCCAGCAGCATACAGGGGGCAACTAATGAAAAACTGTTTTTT
V gene: TRBV7-2; clone size: -; D gene: TRBD2; J gene: TRBJ2-1; CDR3 protein: CASTSTSGSYDEQFF; CDR3 DNA: TGTGCCAGCACCTCGACTAGCGGGAGCTATGATGAGCAGTTCTTC
V gene: TRBV5-6; clone size: -; D gene: TRBD1; J gene: TRBJ2-1; CDR3 protein: CASSLDRDRPYNEQFF; CDR3 DNA: TGTGCCAGCAGCTTGGACCGGGACAGGCCTTACAATGAGCAGTTCTTC
V gene: TRBV11-2; clone size: many; D gene: TRBD1; J gene: TRBJ2-5; CDR3 protein: CASSLGTGVGETQYF; CDR3 DNA: TGTGCCAGCAGCCTCGGGACAGGGGTTGGGGAGACCCAGTACTTC
V gene: TRBV6-2/TRBV6-3; clone size: -; D gene: -; J gene: TRBJ1-1; CDR3 protein: CASSRGRNTEAFF; CDR3 DNA: TGTGCCAGCAGTAGGGGAAGGAACACTGAAGCTTTCTTT
V gene: TRBV5-1; clone size: many; D gene: TRBD1; J gene: TRBJ2-2; CDR3 protein: CASRGQGTGELFF; CDR3 DNA: TGCGCCAGCAGAGGACAGGGAACCGGGGAGCTGTTTTTT
V gene: TRBV12-5; clone size: -; D gene: -; J gene: TRBJ2-2; CDR3 protein: CASGPFNTGELFF; CDR3 DNA: TGTGCTAGTGGTCCCTTCAACACCGGGGAGCTGTTTTTT
V gene: TRBV29-1; clone size: many; D gene: -; J gene: TRBJ1-1; CDR3 protein: CSVGWGLGTEAFF; CDR3 DNA: TGCAGCGTTGGGTGGGGGCTGGGCACTGAAGCTTTCTTT
V gene: TRBV6-1; clone size: few; D gene: -; J gene: TRBJ1-5; CDR3 protein: CASSVNALGKLSNQPQHF; CDR3 DNA: TGTGCCAGCAGTGTTAACGCCCTCGGGAAGCTTAGCAATCAGCCCCAGCATTTT
V gene: TRBV29-1; clone size: many; D gene: -; J gene: TRBJ1-1; CDR3 protein: CSVTANTEAFF; CDR3 DNA: TGCAGCGTAACGGCGAACACTGAAGCTTTCTTT
V gene: TRBV4-3; clone size: many; D gene: -; J gene: TRBJ1-5; CDR3 protein: CASSQTLGGAGNQPQHF; CDR3 DNA: TGCGCCAGCAGCCAGACCCTTGGGGGCGCGGGCAATCAGCCCCAGCATTTT